The 25 T cell receptor beta chains below were found in one sample sequenced in a study of blood T cell repertoires in COVID-19 (TCRdb year 2020). Libraries came from the immunoSEQ multiplex PCR assay. Drawn from immuneACCESS, this table holds only the in-frame rearrangements with V and J called that TCRdb kept. Clones are partly lost; checked studies trace under half to an unresolved V gene and leave the rest unexplained. This sample holds tens of thousands of clones; 80% to 90% were observed only once. The top ten constitute over 1.5% of the sample. The sequencing sample was made of peripheral blood. These receptors originate from a man aged 60 to 75 with acute or convalescent COVID-19.

This sequence joins TRBV7-6 and TRBJ1-4; possibly TRBD1 for D (6 bases). Between the trimmed V and J ends, which lost 3 bases and 3 bases, there was a span of 14 bases. Germline assignment: CDR1 SGHVS and CDR2 FNYEAQ. This CDR3 is 16 amino acids long. The CDR3 DNA reads as TGTGCCAGCAGCTTGGACAGCGCCAGGGCTAATGAAAAACTGTTTTTT. Protein: CASSLDSARANEKLFF.

V and J are TRBV30 and TRBJ2-2; 7 bases match TRBD1. V dropped 6 bases and J dropped 5; count of bases not matched to a gene: 12. The CDR3 runs to 15 residues. Germline V gene lookup returns CDR1 GTSNPN and CDR2 SVGIG (reference sequence). The DNA of the CDR3 is TGTGCCTGCCTGACAGGGTTAACAAAGACCGGGGAGCTGTTTTTT. Its protein product is CACLTGLTKTGELFF.

The chain carries TRBV30 and TRBJ2-6; 7 nucleotides agree with TRBD1. Trimming removed 2 bases from V and 3 bases from J; junction bases left unmatched: 4. Per the germline V gene, CDR1 is GTSNPN and CDR2 is SVGIG (reference sequence). CDR3 length: 15 residues. The CDR3 region has the DNA TGTGCCTGGAGTCCACAGGGGTTTGGGGCCAACGTCCTGACTTTC. Its protein is CAWSPQGFGANVLTF.

The chain joins TRBV5-1 to TRBJ1-6, with D maybe TRBD1 (6 bases). V lost 4 bases and J lost 7, with 15 bases in between. Germline CDR1 is SGHRS and CDR2 is YFSETQ. The CDR3 totals 15 residues. The CDR3 protein is CASSENRVGNSPLHF. The CDR3 DNA is TGCGCCAGCAGCGAAAACAGGGTTGGCAATTCACCCCTCCACTTT.

The CDR3 DNA reads as TGCGCCAGCAGCATCAGCCGGACAGGTACCTACGAGCAGTACTTC. Translating it yields CASSISRTGTYEQYF. This chain joins TRBV5-1 and TRBJ2-7; 7 bases align to TRBD1. CDR3 length equals 15 residues. Germline trimming cut 4 bases from V and 2 bases from J; bases unmatched to any gene: 9. The germline gives CDR1 SGHRS, CDR2 YFSETQ. The variable domain in full, completed from reference TRBV5-1 and TRBJ2-7, reads KAGVTQTPRYLIKTRGQQVTLSCSPISGHRSVSWYQQTPGQGLQFLFEYFSETQRNKGNFPGRFSGRQFSNSRSEMNVSTLELGDSALYLCASSISRTGTYEQYFGPGTRLTVT.

The J gene is TRBJ2-5, the V gene TRBV19, with 9 bases matching TRBD1. Germline V gene sequence: CDR1 LNHDA, CDR2 SQIVND (reference sequence). The ends lost 5 bases at V and 5 bases at J; junction bases unmatched: 9. The CDR3 is made up of 15 amino acids. CDR3 region: CASSPGQGHWETQYF. CDR3 coding DNA: TGTGCCAGTAGTCCGGGACAGGGCCATTGGGAGACCCAGTACTTC.

The gene calls are TRBV5-1 and TRBJ2-7, with TRBD2 matching over 7 bases. The CDR3 is made up of 14 amino acids. CDR1 and CDR2 (germline): SGHRS, YFSETQ. With 5 bases clipped from V and 2 bases from J, the junction kept 7 bases outside the gene matches. CDR3 region: CASSVMSGTYEQYF. The CDR3 nucleotides read TGCGCCAGCAGTGTGATGAGCGGGACCTACGAGCAGTACTTC.

Worth noting for this clone: This specimen includes other DNA sequences encoding the same CDR3. The V and J genes are TRBV9 and TRBJ1-3; possibly TRBD1 for D (5 bases). This CDR3 comprises 15 residues. Trimming pared 4 bases from V and 0 bases from J, leaving 11 bases between. Germline V gives CDR1 SGDLS, CDR2 YYNGEE. This CDR3 reads CASSPRGVSGNTIYF. CDR3 nucleotides: TGTGCCAGCAGCCCCCGGGGGGTCTCTGGAAACACCATATATTTT. Based on the CDR3 plus reference TRBV9 and TRBJ1-3, the full variable domain is DSGVTQTPKHLITATGQRVTLRCSPRSGDLSVYWYQQSLDQGLQFLIQYYNGEERAKGNILERFSAQQFPDLHSELNLSSLELGDSALYFCASSPRGVSGNTIYFGEGSWLTVV.

The chain uses TRBV6-6 and TRBJ1-1; D remains ambiguous. Germline CDR1 reads MNHNY; CDR2 reads SVGAGI (reference sequence). The length of the CDR3 is 12 residues. Trimming left V 9 bases short and J 3 bases short, with 11 bases between. The CDR3 DNA reads TGTGCCAGTACGGTTGCGGACACTGAAGCTTTCTTT. Residues: CASTVADTEAFF.

The V gene is TRBV9, the J gene TRBJ2-2, with D maybe TRBD1 (5 bases). The CDR3 sequence is 16 residues long. The germline CDR1 and CDR2 sequences are SGDLS and YYNGEE. Trimming stripped 0 bases from V and 4 bases from J, with 13 bases between. The CDR3 region is CASSVAPQGGTGELFF. The CDR3 DNA reads TGTGCCAGCAGCGTAGCCCCCCAGGGCGGCACCGGGGAGCTGTTTTTT.

This chain joins TRBV6-6 and TRBJ1-1; D not certain. Germline CDR1 MNHNY, CDR2 SVGAGI (reference sequence). CDR3 length: 14 residues. Trimming took off 2 bases at V and 2 bases at J, with 9 bases between the two ends. The CDR3 DNA reads as TGTGCCAGCAGTTACGACTCCGATAACACTGAAGCTTTCTTT. Its protein is CASSYDSDNTEAFF.

V gene TRBV7-2 combines with J gene TRBJ1-1, with TRBD1 as a possible D gene (6 bases). Germline V gives CDR1 SGHTA, CDR2 FQGNSA. Trimming left V 2 bases short and J 5 bases short, with 9 bases between. The CDR3 contains 13 residues. The CDR3 here is CASSLRGWTEAFF. The CDR3 bases are TGTGCCAGCAGCTTAAGGGGGTGGACTGAAGCTTTCTTT.

The V and J genes are TRBV19 and TRBJ2-1; TRBD1 might be the D (6 bases). V was shortened by 1 base and J by 7 bases, with 11 bases between the two germline ends. This CDR3 region has 14 residues. Germline V gives CDR1 LNHDA, CDR2 SQIVND (reference sequence). The CDR3 region is CASSIGNRANEQFF. CDR3 bases: TGTGCCAGTAGTATAGGAAACAGGGCTAATGAGCAGTTCTTC.

This chain connects TRBV19 to TRBJ2-6; 9 nucleotides agree with TRBD1. V was pared by 6 bases and J by 4 bases, with 7 bases of the junction left unmatched. This CDR3 is built from 16 residues. CDR1 and CDR2 from the germline V gene are LNHDA and SQIVND (reference sequence). This chain's CDR3 is CASSPRDRAGANVLTF. The DNA for the CDR3 is TGTGCCAGTAGCCCCCGGGACAGGGCCGGGGCCAACGTCCTGACTTTC. The complete variable domain, with remaining parts taken from reference TRBV19 and TRBJ2-6, reads DGGITQSPKYLFRKEGQNVTLSCEQNLNHDAMYWYRQDPGQGLRLIYYSQIVNDFQKGDIAEGYSVSREKKESFPLTVTSAQKNPTAFYLCASSPRDRAGANVLTFGAGSRLTVL.

The DNA for the CDR3 is TGCGCCAGCAGTGAGGGTTCCGGGACAGGACAGGGGGGAGGCAATGAGCAGTTCTTC. Its protein is CASSEGSGTGQGGGNEQFF. The rearrangement joins TRBV10-1 to TRBJ2-1; 10 bases align to TRBD1. Trimming took 2 bases from V and 6 from J; bases not matched to a gene: 16. The germline gives CDR1 WNHNN, CDR2 SYGVQD (reference sequence). The CDR3 has 19 residues.

As regards this clone: A read error may account for a junction end that differs from germline. The gene calls are TRBV3-1 (or the pseudogene TRBV3-2) and TRBJ1-1; D is ambiguous. This CDR3 is 12 amino acids long. Germline values: CDR1 LGHDT, CDR2 YNNKEL (reference sequence). CDR3: CASSQGGLFTSF. DNA of the CDR3: TGTGCCAGCAGCCAAGGCGGCTTATTTACGTCGTTT.

The chain joins TRBV2 to TRBJ2-7; 11 nucleotides match TRBD1. Unmatched junction bases numbered 10, after V lost 6 bases and J lost 6 bases. This CDR3 spans 15 amino acids. The germline V gene has CDR1 SNHLY and CDR2 FYNNEI. CDR3 region: CASSPSGTGGSEQYF. For the CDR3, the DNA is TGTGCCAGCAGCCCGAGCGGGACAGGGGGATCCGAGCAGTACTTC.

The chain employs TRBV10-3 and TRBJ2-2, with 7 bases identical to TRBD1. Trimming took 2 bases from V and 5 from J; bases not matched to a gene: 5. The germline gives CDR1 ENHRY, CDR2 SYGVKD. The CDR3 has 15 amino acids. In nucleotides, the CDR3 is TGTGCCATCAGTGAGCTAACAGGGGTGACCGGGGAGCTGTTTTTT. Translated: CAISELTGVTGELFF.

The chain couples TRBV2 to TRBJ2-7; possible D gene TRBD1, 6 bases. Trimming cost V 6 bases and J 1 base, with 13 bases left between them. The CDR3 consists of 14 residues. From germline, CDR1 is SNHLY and CDR2 FYNNEI. The CDR3 sequence: CASRYRRGSYEQYF. The CDR3 nucleotides read TGTGCCAGCAGGTACCGCAGGGGATCCTACGAGCAGTACTTC.

This sequence joins TRBV6-2 or TRBV6-3 and TRBJ2-1, with 9 bases aligning to TRBD2. Germline V gene sequence: CDR1 MNHEY, CDR2 SVGEGT. Trimming at V came to 5 bases and at J to 8 bases, leaving 4 bases not matched to a gene. This CDR3 has 13 residues. CDR3 protein: CASSRAGGYEQFF. The CDR3 bases are TGTGCCAGCAGTCGAGCGGGGGGTTATGAGCAGTTCTTC.

The chain combines TRBV9 with TRBJ1-2; D might be TRBD1 (6 bases). The CDR3 spans 12 residues. Trimming stripped 4 bases from V and 4 bases from J, with 8 bases between. Looked up from germline, CDR1 is SGDLS and CDR2 is YYNGEE. The CDR3, as DNA: TGTGCCAGCAGCCAGGACAGCTATGGCTACACCTTC. Amino acids: CASSQDSYGYTF.

The chain has TRBV3-1 (or the pseudogene TRBV3-2) and TRBJ2-7; D not resolved. The CDR3 has 13 amino acids. The germline V and J ends were trimmed by 4 bases and 2 bases, with 9 bases remaining between them. Germline assignment: CDR1 LGHDT and CDR2 YNNKEL (reference sequence). The CDR3 bases are TGTGCCAGCAGCCGAAAGCACGCCTACGAGCAGTACTTC. Encoded protein: CASSRKHAYEQYF.

The V and J genes are TRBV30 and TRBJ2-2; D not resolved. CDR3 size: 13 residues. Germline V gives CDR1 GTSNPN, CDR2 SVGIG (reference sequence). V lost 3 bases and J 6 bases, leaving 11 bases between the germline ends. CDR3 residues: CAWRPTYAGELFF. The CDR3, as DNA: TGTGCCTGGAGGCCAACTTACGCCGGGGAGCTGTTTTTT. Based on the CDR3 plus reference TRBV30 and TRBJ2-2, the full variable domain is SQTIHQWPATLVQPVGSPLSLECTVEGTSNPNLYWYRQAAGRGLQLLFYSVGIGQISSEVPQNLSASRPQDRQFILSSKKLLLSDSGFYLCAWRPTYAGELFFGEGSRLTVL.

The chain has TRBV27 and TRBJ2-2; weak D call: TRBD1 (6 bases). Germline V CDR1 and CDR2: MNHEY, SMNVEV (reference sequence). Between the trimmed V and J ends, which lost 5 bases and 1 base, there was a span of 11 bases. The CDR3 runs to 15 residues. The CDR3 loop is CASSPRDMNTGELFF. The CDR3 DNA follows: TGTGCCAGCAGTCCTCGGGACATGAACACCGGGGAGCTGTTTTTT.

The chain has TRBV13 and TRBJ2-3; 7 bases fit TRBD2. Trimming at V came to 0 bases and at J to 3 bases, leaving 3 bases not matched to a gene. The CDR3 sequence is 15 residues long. Germline CDR1 is PRHDT and CDR2 is FYEKMQ (reference sequence). The CDR3 DNA is TGTGCCAGCAGCTTAGGGGGACTACCTACAGATACGCAGTATTTT. Its protein product is CASSLGGLPTDTQYF.